This T cell receptor beta chain was documented in a study of CD8 T cells in ankylosing spondylitis. In this sample, this clonotype turned up a few times. Antigen: not known. The V and J ends lost 3 bases and 3 bases respectively, with 17 bases between them. CDR1 is LGHNA, CDR2 YNFKEQ, per germline. This CDR3 contains 16 residues. Construction of TCR beta libraries was performed using quantitative 5'-RACE with molecular barcodes. From the 5' RACE reads, TCRdb called clonotypes with MiXCR, one entry per CDR3 protein. The data hold about 340,000 distinct CDR3 sequences, with roughly 20% observed a single time. Notes on the study in general: Disease-linked clones had a CD8+ phenotype and relatively low frequency in peripheral blood. Blood from ankylosing spondylitis patients appeared to carry a characteristic eight-variant TCR beta motif. Earlier work had already found some motif variants in reactive arthritis synovial fluid and blood.

The source is a male donor with ankylosing spondylitis or in good health (not recorded which). The chain joins TRBV4-2 to TRBJ2-5, with D possibly matching TRBD2 (6 bases). Sequenced material: blood, either unsorted or a sorted T cell fraction (not recorded which). The CDR3 loop reads CASSHKTGLPEETQYF. Written as DNA, the CDR3 is TGTGCCAGCAGCCATAAAACGGGACTCCCGGAAGAGACCCAGTACTTC.